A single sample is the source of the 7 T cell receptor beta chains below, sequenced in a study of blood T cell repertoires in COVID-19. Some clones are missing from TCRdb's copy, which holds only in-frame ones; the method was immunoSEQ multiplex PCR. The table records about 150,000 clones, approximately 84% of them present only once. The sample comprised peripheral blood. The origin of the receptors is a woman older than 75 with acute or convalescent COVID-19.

The CDR3 nucleotides read TGCGCCAGCAGCTGGACGGGGGGGCTCAATCAGCCCCAGCATTTT. Translating it yields CASSWTGGLNQPQHF. This sequence joins TRBV5-1 and TRBJ1-5, with a possible D match to TRBD1 (6 bases). V was shortened by 3 bases and J by 3 bases, with 13 bases between the two germline ends. The germline V gene encodes CDR1 SGHRS and CDR2 YFSETQ. CDR3 length: 15 residues. Full variable domain (rest looked up from reference TRBV5-1 and TRBJ1-5): KAGVTQTPRYLIKTRGQQVTLSCSPISGHRSVSWYQQTPGQGLQFLFEYFSETQRNKGNFPGRFSGRQFSNSRSEMNVSTLELGDSALYLCASSWTGGLNQPQHFGDGTRLSIL.

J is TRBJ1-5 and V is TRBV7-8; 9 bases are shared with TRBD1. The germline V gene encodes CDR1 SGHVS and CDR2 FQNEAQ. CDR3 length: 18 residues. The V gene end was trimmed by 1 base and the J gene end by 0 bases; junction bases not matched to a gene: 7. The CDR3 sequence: CASSLVGQGAYSNQPQHF. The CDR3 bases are TGTGCCAGCAGCTTAGTGGGACAGGGAGCGTATAGCAATCAGCCCCAGCATTTT.

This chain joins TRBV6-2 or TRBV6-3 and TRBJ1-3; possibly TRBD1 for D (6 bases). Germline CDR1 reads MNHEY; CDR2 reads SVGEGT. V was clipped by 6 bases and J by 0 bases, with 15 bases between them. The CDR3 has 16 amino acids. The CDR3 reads CASSPGQPSSGNTIYF. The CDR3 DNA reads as TGTGCCAGCAGCCCTGGACAGCCCTCCTCTGGAAACACCATATATTTT.

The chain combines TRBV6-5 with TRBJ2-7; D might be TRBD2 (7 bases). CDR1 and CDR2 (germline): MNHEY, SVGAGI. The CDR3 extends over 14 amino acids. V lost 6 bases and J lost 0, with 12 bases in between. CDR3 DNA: TGTGCCAGCAGATCGGGGGGCTTCTCCTACGAGCAGTACTTC. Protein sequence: CASRSGGFSYEQYF.

DNA for the CDR3: TGTGCCAGCAGCTTACAGGAAGGCTATGAGCAGTTCTTC. It encodes CASSLQEGYEQFF. The gene calls are TRBV7-2 and TRBJ2-1; no clear D. Trimming cost V 2 bases and J 8 bases, with 10 bases left between them. The CDR3 sequence is 13 residues long. Germline values: CDR1 SGHTA, CDR2 FQGNSA.

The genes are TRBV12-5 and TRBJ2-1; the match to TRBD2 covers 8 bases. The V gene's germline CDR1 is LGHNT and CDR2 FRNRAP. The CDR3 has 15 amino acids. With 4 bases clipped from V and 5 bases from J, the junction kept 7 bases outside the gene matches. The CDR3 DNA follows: TGTGCTAGTGGTTCCGGGACTAGTTCGAACAATGAGCAGTTCTTC. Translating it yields CASGSGTSSNNEQFF.

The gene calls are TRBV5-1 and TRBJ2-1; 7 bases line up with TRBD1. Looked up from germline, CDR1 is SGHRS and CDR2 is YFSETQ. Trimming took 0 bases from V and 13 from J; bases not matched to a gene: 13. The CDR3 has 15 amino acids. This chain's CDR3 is CASSLGFEGANPQFF. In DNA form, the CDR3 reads TGCGCCAGCAGCTTGGGGTTTGAGGGGGCAAACCCTCAGTTCTTC.